This TCR beta chain was captured in a study of blood T cell repertoires in COVID-19. V was shortened by 7 bases and J by 5 bases, with 15 bases between the two germline ends. This CDR3 is built from 14 residues. Germline CDR1 is MDHEN and CDR2 is SYDVKM. The table came from immunoSEQ multiplex PCR; TCRdb's copy has only in-frame clones and leaves some out. The data contain approximately 310,000 clones, around 86% of them singletons. The participants were between about 18 and 89 years old and came from about two dozen US areas. Material for sequencing was PBMCs or T cells enriched from blood (not recorded which). The V gene is TRBV28, the J gene TRBJ1-3, with D possibly being TRBD1 (6 bases). This clonotype originated in a man between 60 and 75 years old who had recovered from COVID-19. The CDR3 bases are TGTGCCAGCACTCGGCAGGGGAGAAGAAACACCATATATTTT. It is translated as CASTRQGRRNTIYF.